This TCR beta chain was sequenced for a study of PD-L1 blockade in urothelial cancer. Turning to the study itself: Atezolizumab was started by patients at some point between 2013 and 2014 at 1,200 mg intravenously every 3 weeks.

The germline gives CDR1 SGHRS, CDR2 YFSETQ. V shed 5 bases and J shed 6 bases, with 11 bases lying between them. The CDR3 has 13 residues. Profiling relied on immunoSEQ multiplex PCR, and the TCRdb table lists in-frame clones only, not all of them. The table records 70,000 to 85,000 clones, 80% to 85% of them present only once. Source: PBMCs, taken around atezolizumab (anti-PD-L1) treatment. The receptor's source is an older man with urothelial cancer. The chain employs TRBV5-1 and TRBJ2-2; no clear D gene. The CDR3 coding sequence is TGCGCCAGCAGGCTGCCCGCGGCCGGGGAGCTGTTTTTT. It translates to CASRLPAAGELFF.